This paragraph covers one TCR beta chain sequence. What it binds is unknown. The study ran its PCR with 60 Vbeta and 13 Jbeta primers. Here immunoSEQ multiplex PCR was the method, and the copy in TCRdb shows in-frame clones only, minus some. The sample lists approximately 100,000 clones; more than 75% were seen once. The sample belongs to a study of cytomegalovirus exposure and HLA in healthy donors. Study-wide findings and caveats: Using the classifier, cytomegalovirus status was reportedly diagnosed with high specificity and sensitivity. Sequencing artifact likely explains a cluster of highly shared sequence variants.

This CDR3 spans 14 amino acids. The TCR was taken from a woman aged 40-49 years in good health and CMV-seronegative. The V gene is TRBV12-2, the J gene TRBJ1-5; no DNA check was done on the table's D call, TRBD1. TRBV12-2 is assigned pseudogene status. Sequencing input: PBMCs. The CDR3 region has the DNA TGTGCAAGTCGCTTAGAAGGGGCTGAAGGGCCCCAGCATTTT. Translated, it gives CASRLEGAEGPQHF.